This T cell receptor beta chain was documented in a study of blood T cell repertoires in COVID-19. Study background: From the United States, Italy and Spain came samples of acute and convalescent COVID-19. The analysed material was cDNA or gDNA that came from T cells, B-cell-depleted T cells, or PBMCs.

Source study methods: Cell counts per sample came from amplifying reference gene primers. Profiling relied on immunoSEQ multiplex PCR, and the TCRdb table lists in-frame clones only, not all of them. V, J and clone size were drawn from that table, and D and trimming were deduced from the DNA. The sample includes about 230,000 clones, roughly 83% seen only once; the top ten take approximately 2.5%. Germline CDR1 is SGHRS and CDR2 is YFSETQ. Losses at the gene ends were 2 bases for V and 8 bases for J; bases not matched to a gene: 3. The CDR3 sequence is 14 residues long. The sequenced material came from peripheral blood. This clonotype was obtained from a woman aged 70-85 years with active or convalescent COVID-19. This chain uses TRBV5-1 with TRBJ2-1, with 11 bases identical to TRBD2. Here the CDR3 DNA reads TGCGCCAGCAGCTTACTAGCGGGAGAGTATGAGCAGTTCTTC. Translated, it gives CASSLLAGEYEQFF. Combining the CDR3 with reference TRBV5-1 and TRBJ2-1 gives the whole variable domain KAGVTQTPRYLIKTRGQQVTLSCSPISGHRSVSWYQQTPGQGLQFLFEYFSETQRNKGNFPGRFSGRQFSNSRSEMNVSTLELGDSALYLCASSLLAGEYEQFFGPGTRLTVL.